These 4 T cell receptor beta chains originate from one sample sequenced in a study of T cells in Graves' hyperthyroidism and ophthalmopathy. TCR beta CDR3 regions were amplified from RNA. HTBI primers were the set used in a first-round RT-PCR of the TCR CDR3. TCRdb re-derived calls from the multiplex PCR reads in MiXCR, one entry per CDR3 protein. Among approximately 400,000 distinct CDR3 sequences listed, about 18% were seen once. The sequenced sample consisted of blood. The receptor set was obtained from a man younger than 35 with Graves' ophthalmopathy.

Note on this clonotype: A clone one base away is much larger, so this may be a read error. The chain links TRBV18 to TRBJ2-1; no clear D. Germline CDR1 reads KGHSH; CDR2 reads LQKENI. This CDR3 contains 14 residues. The CDR3 protein is CASSPSPNYDEQFF. In nucleotides, the CDR3 is TGTGCCAGCTCACCGAGCCCCAACTACGATGAGCAGTTCTTC.

A few counts support this clonotype. This chain uses TRBV20-1 with TRBJ1-2, with D perhaps matching TRBD1 (5 bases). The CDR3 extends over 14 amino acids. The V gene's germline CDR1 is DFQATT and CDR2 SNEGSKA (reference sequence). Deletions cut 2 bases from V and 8 bases from J, with 18 bases between. The CDR3 sequence is CSARRDAGGAGYTF. CDR3 nucleotide sequence: TGCAGTGCTAGAAGAGACGCGGGGGGTGCCGGCTACACCTTC.

This clonotype was counted ten times or more. This chain connects TRBV10-2 to TRBJ2-3, with a possible D match to TRBD2 (5 bases). This CDR3 contains 19 residues. The germline gives CDR1 WSHSY, CDR2 SAAADI. V dropped 0 bases and J dropped 2 bases, with 21 bases sitting between them. In nucleotides, the CDR3 is TGCGCCAGCAGTGAGTCGACTAAGCCCTTAAGTTGGGCCACAGATACGCAGTATTTT. It is translated as CASSESTKPLSWATDTQYF.

The chain couples TRBV20-1 to TRBJ2-1; D may be TRBD1 (6 bases). Between the trimmed V and J ends, which lost 4 bases and 7 bases, there was a span of 23 bases. The CDR3 runs 16 residues. From germline, CDR1 is DFQATT and CDR2 SNEGSKA (reference sequence). CDR3 bases: TGCAGTGCTATTTCACTCACAGGGCCTCTTTGGAATGAGCAGTTCTTC. It codes for CSAISLTGPLWNEQFF.